This TCR beta chain emerged from a study of T cell responses to AZD1222 COVID-19 vaccine. Method: immunoSEQ multiplex PCR; TCRdb's copy keeps in-frame clones and lacks some. The profile shows 130,000 or so clones, 75% to 95% of them singletons. This CDR3 has 16 amino acids. The V gene end was trimmed by 0 bases and the J gene end by 4 bases; junction bases not matched to a gene: 7. CDR1 is SGHTA, CDR2 FQGTGA, per germline. With respect to this clone: Its antigen is not known.

Study findings and constraints: None of the repertoires were sampled until the peak T cell response had passed. Among the donors, most were white British and more were female, and clonal diversity was possibly underestimated.

This receptor was identified in an adult in good health. The source was peripheral blood, collected on day 0 of AZD1222 vaccination. The chain combines TRBV7-3 with TRBJ2-3, with 7 bases identical to TRBD1. The CDR3 DNA is TGTGCCAGCAGCTTAACGGCAGGGGGTATCTCAGATACGCAGTATTTT. It yields the protein CASSLTAGGISDTQYF.